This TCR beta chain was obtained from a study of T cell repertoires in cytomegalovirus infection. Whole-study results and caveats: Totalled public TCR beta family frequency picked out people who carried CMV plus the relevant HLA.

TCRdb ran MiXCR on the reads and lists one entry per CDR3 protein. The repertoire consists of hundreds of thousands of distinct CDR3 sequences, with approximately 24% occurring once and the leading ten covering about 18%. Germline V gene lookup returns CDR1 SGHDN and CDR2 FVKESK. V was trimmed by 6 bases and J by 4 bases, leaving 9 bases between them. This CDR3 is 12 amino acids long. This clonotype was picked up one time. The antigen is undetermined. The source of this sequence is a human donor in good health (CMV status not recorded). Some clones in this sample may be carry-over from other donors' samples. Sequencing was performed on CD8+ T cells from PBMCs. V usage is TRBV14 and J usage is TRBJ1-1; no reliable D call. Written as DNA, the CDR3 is TGTGCCAGCAGGCCCATGGGCACTGAAGCTTTCTTT. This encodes CASRPMGTEAFF.